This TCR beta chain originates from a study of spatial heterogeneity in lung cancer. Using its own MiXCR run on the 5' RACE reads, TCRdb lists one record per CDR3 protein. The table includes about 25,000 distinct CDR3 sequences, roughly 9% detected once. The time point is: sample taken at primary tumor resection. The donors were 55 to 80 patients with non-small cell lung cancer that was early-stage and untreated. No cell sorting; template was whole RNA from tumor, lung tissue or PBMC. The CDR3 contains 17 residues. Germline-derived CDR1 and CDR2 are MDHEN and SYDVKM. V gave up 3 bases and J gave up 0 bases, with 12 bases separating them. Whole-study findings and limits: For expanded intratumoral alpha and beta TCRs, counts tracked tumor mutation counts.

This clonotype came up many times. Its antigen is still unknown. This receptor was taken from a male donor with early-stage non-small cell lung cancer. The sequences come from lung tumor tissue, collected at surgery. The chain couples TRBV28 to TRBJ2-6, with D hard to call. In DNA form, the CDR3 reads TGTGCCAGCAGTTTCCTGACTTCCGACTCTGGGGCCAACGTCCTGACTTTC. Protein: CASSFLTSDSGANVLTF.